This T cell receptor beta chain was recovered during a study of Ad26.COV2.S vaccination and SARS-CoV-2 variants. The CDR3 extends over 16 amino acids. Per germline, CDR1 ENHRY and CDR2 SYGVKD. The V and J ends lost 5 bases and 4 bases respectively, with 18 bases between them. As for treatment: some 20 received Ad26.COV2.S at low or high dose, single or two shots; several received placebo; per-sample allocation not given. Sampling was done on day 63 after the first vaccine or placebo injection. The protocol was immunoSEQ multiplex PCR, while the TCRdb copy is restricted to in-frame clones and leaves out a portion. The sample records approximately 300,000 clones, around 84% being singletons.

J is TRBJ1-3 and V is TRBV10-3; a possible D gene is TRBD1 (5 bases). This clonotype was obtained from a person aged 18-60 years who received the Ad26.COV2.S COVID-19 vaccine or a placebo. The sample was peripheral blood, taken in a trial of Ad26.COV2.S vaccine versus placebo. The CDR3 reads CAISSSGAGSGNTIYF. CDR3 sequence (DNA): TGTGCCATCAGTTCCTCCGGTGCAGGGTCGGGAAACACCATATATTTT.